These 21 T cell receptor beta chains were all obtained from the same sample, sequenced in a study of T-cell memory formation after mild COVID-19. TCRdb itself ran the 5' RACE reads through MiXCR, one entry per CDR3 protein. The table lists 180,000 or so distinct CDR3 sequences, roughly 10% of them singletons. Sequencing input: PBMCs or a T cell subset sorted from them (not recorded which). These receptors were taken from a man younger than 30 who had mild COVID-19 (a few samples of this study predate the infection). Cell type and time point are not known.

This clonotype was seen at least ten times. J is TRBJ1-1 and V is TRBV7-2; D possibly corresponds to TRBD1 (6 bases). Germline assignment: CDR1 SGHTA and CDR2 FQGNSA. This CDR3 has 14 amino acids. The V end was cut by 5 bases, the J end by 2 bases, with 12 bases between. CDR3: CASSRQVSNTEAFF. For the CDR3, the DNA is TGTGCCAGCAGCCGACAGGTTAGCAACACTGAAGCTTTCTTT.

This clonotype has a count of ten or more. The V and J genes are TRBV5-1 and TRBJ2-2, with D uncertain. Germline V lookup: CDR1 SGHRS, CDR2 YFSETQ. V lost 4 bases to trimming and J lost 7 bases, with 8 bases between them. The CDR3 consists of 12 residues. The CDR3 region is CASSGRIGELFF. Written as DNA, the CDR3 is TGCGCCAGCAGCGGTCGAATCGGGGAGCTGTTTTTT.

CDR3 protein: CASARTYEQYF. The CDR3 nucleotides read TGTGCCAGCGCCAGGACGTACGAGCAGTACTTC. V gene TRBV6-2 or TRBV6-3 combines with J gene TRBJ2-7; no definite D call. CDR1 MNHEY and CDR2 SVGEGT come from the germline V gene. This CDR3 region has 11 residues. V lost 8 bases and J 4 bases, leaving 9 bases between the germline ends.

In this sample, this clonotype turned up many times. The chain couples TRBV5-1 to TRBJ1-5; D unresolved. This CDR3 has 13 residues. Trimming stripped 4 bases from V and 5 bases from J, with 10 bases between. Germline V gene lookup returns CDR1 SGHRS and CDR2 YFSETQ. As DNA, the CDR3 is TGCGCCAGCAGCGCGGACGGGTATCAGCCCCAGCATTTT. Protein sequence: CASSADGYQPQHF.

This clonotype was seen a few times. The chain carries TRBV12-3 or TRBV12-4 and TRBJ1-5; D gene ambiguous. Trimming took 2 bases from V and 2 from J, leaving 7 bases between them. This CDR3 is built from 14 residues. In DNA form, the CDR3 reads TGTGCCAGCAGTTTAACTTTGGGCAATCAGCCCCAGCATTTT. It codes for CASSLTLGNQPQHF.

The CDR3 DNA sequence: TGTGCCAGCAGCGGCCGTTGGGGCACCTACGAGCAGTACTTC. Protein sequence: CASSGRWGTYEQYF. The chain is built from TRBV25-1 and TRBJ2-7, with D maybe TRBD1 (5 bases). V shed 6 bases and J shed 2 bases, with 14 bases lying between them. Germline loops: CDR1 MGHDK, CDR2 SYGVNS. CDR3 size: 14 residues.

This clonotype was seen only a few times. The chain employs TRBV7-9 and TRBJ2-6, with D unresolved. The germline V and J ends were trimmed by 5 bases and 0 bases, with 11 bases remaining between them. Germline V gene lookup returns CDR1 SEHNR and CDR2 FQNEAQ (reference sequence). The CDR3 length is 16 residues. CDR3 sequence (DNA): TGTGCCAGCAGCGGTTACCCGAGCTCTGGGGCCAACGTCCTGACTTTC. It translates to CASSGYPSSGANVLTF.

J is TRBJ1-5 and V is TRBV19; no reliable D call. The CDR3 is 15 amino acids. The V end was cut by 6 bases, the J end by 1 base, with 13 bases between. Germline V gives CDR1 LNHDA, CDR2 SQIVND (reference sequence). The CDR3 nucleotides are TGTGCCAGTAGACCACCTATTGCGAGCAATCAGCCCCAGCATTTT. This translates into CASRPPIASNQPQHF.

Many counts were recorded for this clonotype. The rearrangement uses TRBV6-2 or TRBV6-3 and TRBJ1-1, with TRBD1 matching 10 bases. Germline V lookup: CDR1 MNHEY, CDR2 SVGEGT. CDR3 length equals 15 residues. With V trimmed by 0 bases and J by 4 bases, 2 bases remained unmatched. The CDR3 DNA reads as TGTGCCAGCAGTTACTCCGGGACAGGGGCCACTGAAGCTTTCTTT. Translating it yields CASSYSGTGATEAFF.

The chain has TRBV12-3 or TRBV12-4 and TRBJ2-5; 14 bases map to TRBD2. CDR3 length: 16 residues. Losses at the gene ends were 4 bases for V and 4 bases for J; bases not matched to a gene: 5. CDR3 DNA: TGTGCCAGCAGTTATAGGACTAGCGGGGGGAGAGAGACCCAGTACTTC. Translation gives CASSYRTSGGRETQYF.

The chain carries TRBV12-5 and TRBJ2-2; a weak D match, TRBD1 (5 bases). This CDR3 has 16 residues. Trimming removed 4 bases at V and 0 bases at J, with 12 bases between. Germline values: CDR1 LGHNT, CDR2 FRNRAP. The CDR3 nucleotides are TGTGCTAGTGGTTCCACGACAGAGGCGAACACCGGGGAGCTGTTTTTT. Protein: CASGSTTEANTGELFF.

This clonotype appeared a few times. The V gene is TRBV5-6, the J gene TRBJ2-7, with TRBD1 identical over 10 bases. The J segment lost 6 bases and the V segment lost 0 bases, leaving 6 bases of the junction unmatched. The CDR3 contains 15 residues. Germline assignment: CDR1 SGHDT and CDR2 YYEEEE. Here the CDR3 DNA reads TGTGCCAGCAGCTTGGGACAGGGGGCGACGGGCGAGCAGTACGTC. Translating it yields CASSLGQGATGEQYV.

This clonotype was seen many times. The V and J genes are TRBV7-9 and TRBJ2-7; 11 bases are shared with TRBD2. Germline lookup yields CDR1 SEHNR and CDR2 FQNEAQ (reference sequence). V lost 1 base and J lost 0; bases outside the gene matches: 2. The CDR3 extends over 16 amino acids. CDR3 nucleotides: TGTGCCAGCAGCTTAGGACTAGCGGGGACCTCCTACGAGCAGTACGTC. Protein sequence: CASSLGLAGTSYEQYV.

Only a few counts were recorded for this clonotype. The chain uses TRBV6-1 and TRBJ1-5, with 11 bases lining up with TRBD1. The CDR3 extends over 15 amino acids. Germline V CDR1 and CDR2: MNHNS, SASEGT. After removal of 6 bases from V and 7 bases from J, the junction contained 8 bases not matched to a gene. The CDR3 nucleotides are TGTGCCAGCAGCCCCGGGACAGGGGGTTTACAGCCCCAGCATTTT. This codes for CASSPGTGGLQPQHF.

V and J are TRBV29-1 and TRBJ2-5; perhaps TRBD1 as D (5 bases). The germline V gene encodes CDR1 SQVTM and CDR2 ANQGSEA. The CDR3 is made up of 15 amino acids. Trimming took off 4 bases at V and 2 bases at J, with 17 bases between the two ends. The CDR3 here is CSVGRNRKTQETQYF. CDR3 DNA: TGCAGCGTTGGTCGAAACAGGAAAACACAAGAGACCCAGTACTTC.

This clonotype was counted ten times or more. The rearrangement uses TRBV18 and TRBJ2-5, with D uncertain. Trimming pared 3 bases from V and 5 bases from J, leaving 10 bases between. The germline V gene has CDR1 KGHSH and CDR2 LQKENI. This CDR3 region has 13 residues. CDR3 DNA sequence: TGTGCCAGCTCACCGTTTTCTATGGAGACCCAGTACTTC. Translated, it gives CASSPFSMETQYF.

In its sample, this clonotype was seen many times. The chain uses TRBV9 and TRBJ2-3; D is uncertain. V was pared by 0 bases and J by 0 bases, with 8 bases between. The CDR3 is 15 amino acids. The germline gives CDR1 SGDLS, CDR2 YYNGEE. CDR3 sequence (DNA): TGTGCCAGCAGCGTAGGTTATAGAAGCACAGATACGCAGTATTTT. Translation gives CASSVGYRSTDTQYF.

This clonotype has more than one count but fewer than ten. The rearrangement links TRBV12-5 to TRBJ1-4; D unresolved. The germline V and J ends were trimmed by 3 bases and 8 bases, with 19 bases remaining between them. Per the germline V gene, CDR1 is LGHNT and CDR2 is FRNRAP. The CDR3 loop spans 16 amino acids. The CDR3 here is CASGLGEVGLREKLFF. CDR3 in DNA: TGTGCTAGTGGTTTAGGTGAAGTCGGGTTGCGGGAAAAACTGTTTTTT.

V gene TRBV6-2 or TRBV6-3 combines with J gene TRBJ2-5, with a tentative D call TRBD2 (6 bases). V was cut by 7 bases and J by 5 bases, with 20 bases left in between. The V gene's germline CDR1 is MNHEY and CDR2 SVGEGT. The CDR3 covers 15 residues. The CDR3: CASTHTVTRGETQYF. The CDR3 nucleotides are TGTGCCAGCACCCATACCGTGACTAGAGGGGAGACCCAGTACTTC.

This clonotype was counted a few times. The chain joins TRBV4-2 to TRBJ1-1, with no clear D. Looked up from germline, CDR1 is LGHNA and CDR2 is YNFKEQ. CDR3 length equals 14 residues. Trimming took 0 bases from V and 1 from J, leaving 6 bases between them. The CDR3 region has the DNA TGTGCCAGCAGCCAAGAGCCCCAGAACACTGAAGCTTTCTTT. Translated: CASSQEPQNTEAFF.

V is TRBV5-6 and J is TRBJ1-6; D is ambiguous. V lost 0 bases and J lost 6, with 7 bases in between. Germline V lookup: CDR1 SGHDT, CDR2 YYEEEE. The CDR3 has 14 residues. The CDR3 DNA sequence: TGTGCCAGCAGCTTGGTTGGGAGTAATTCACCCCTCCACTTT. Amino acid sequence: CASSLVGSNSPLHF. Together with reference TRBV5-6 and TRBJ1-6, the CDR3 gives the full variable domain: DAGVTQSPTHLIKTRGQQVTLRCSPKSGHDTVSWYQQALGQGPQFIFQYYEEEERQRGNFPDRFSGHQFPNYSSELNVNALLLGDSALYLCASSLVGSNSPLHFGNGTRLTVT.